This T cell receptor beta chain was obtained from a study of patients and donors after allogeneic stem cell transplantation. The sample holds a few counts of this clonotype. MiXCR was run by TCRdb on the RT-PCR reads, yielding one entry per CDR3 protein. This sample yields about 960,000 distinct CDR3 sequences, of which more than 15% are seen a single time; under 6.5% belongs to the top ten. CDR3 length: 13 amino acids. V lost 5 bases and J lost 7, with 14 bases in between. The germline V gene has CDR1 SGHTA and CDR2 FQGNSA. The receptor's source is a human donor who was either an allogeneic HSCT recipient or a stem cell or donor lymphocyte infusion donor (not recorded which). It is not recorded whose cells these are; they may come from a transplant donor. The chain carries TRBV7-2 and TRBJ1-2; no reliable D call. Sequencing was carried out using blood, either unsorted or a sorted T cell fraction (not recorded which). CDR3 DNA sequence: TGTGCCAGCAGCCCCGACTCGTATAGTGGCTACACCTTC. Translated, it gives CASSPDSYSGYTF.